The rows below give T cell receptor beta chains drawn from one sample of a study of T cell repertoires in cytomegalovirus infection. No cognate antigen is known for these TCRs. From the reads, TCRdb called clonotypes with MiXCR, one entry per CDR3 protein. The sample records approximately 300,000 distinct CDR3 sequences, approximately 25% being singletons. The sequences come from cultured PBMCs, collected from culture after CMV antigen stimulation. These receptors were taken from a human donor in good health (CMV status not recorded). Some clones in this sample may be carry-over from other donors' samples. Each CDR3 is given with its conserved first and last residue. The order of the fields is clone size, V gene, J gene, D gene, CDR3 protein, CDR3 DNA. The D gene is left open where the match is weak. A clone size is listed for some rows: how often the clone was seen (once, few, many), or a class if it is expanded.

.	TRBV5-4	TRBJ2-1	.	CASSLRDYNEQFF	TGTGCCAGCAGCTTACGGGACTACAATGAGCAGTTCTTC
.	TRBV28	TRBJ2-7	TRBD2	CASRLLAGGSYSYEQYF	TGTGCCAGCAGGCTACTAGCGGGAGGGTCCTACTCCTACGAGCAGTACTTC
few	TRBV6-4	TRBJ1-6	TRBD1	CASSETGQRYSPLHF	TGTGCCAGCAGTGAAACGGGACAGAGATATTCACCCCTCCACTTT
many	TRBV7-2	TRBJ1-6	.	CASSLGLSPLHF	TGTGCCAGCAGCTTAGGGCTTTCACCCCTCCACTTT
.	TRBV30	TRBJ2-1	TRBD2	CAWSGTSGSEQFF	TGTGCCTGGAGTGGGACTAGCGGGAGTGAGCAGTTCTTC
many	TRBV7-8	TRBJ2-6	TRBD2	CASSLRIPAGGPSGANVLTF	TGTGCCAGCAGCTTAAGGATCCCAGCGGGAGGGCCTTCTGGGGCCAACGTCCTGACTTTC
.	TRBV12-3/TRBV12-4	TRBJ1-2	.	CASGDRTGYTF	TGTGCCAGCGGCGACAGAACCGGCTACACCTTC
.	TRBV7-6	TRBJ2-2	.	CASSLTLTGGYTGELFF	TGTGCCAGCAGCTTAACTTTGACAGGTGGATACACCGGGGAGCTGTTTTTT
.	TRBV19	TRBJ1-4	TRBD1	CATAGTVINEKLFF	TGTGCCACTGCCGGGACAGTGATTAATGAAAAACTGTTTTTT
many	TRBV7-2	TRBJ1-1	.	CASSLRQENTEAFF	TGTGCCAGCAGCTTAAGACAGGAGAACACTGAAGCTTTCTTT
.	TRBV3-1	TRBJ2-1	TRBD1	CASSPGTGESNEQFF	TGTGCCAGCAGCCCCGGGACAGGGGAGAGCAATGAGCAGTTCTTC
many	TRBV7-9	TRBJ1-2	TRBD1	CASSRDRGRETF	TGTGCCAGCAGCCGGGACAGGGGGCGTGAGACCTTC
.	TRBV12-3/TRBV12-4	TRBJ2-2	.	CASSLFLVRGRGTGELFF	TGTGCCAGCAGTCTGTTTCTGGTCCGCGGAAGGGGCACCGGGGAGCTGTTTTTT
.	TRBV27	TRBJ1-5	.	CASSLRVGSNQPQHF	TGTGCCAGCAGTTTAAGGGTCGGAAGCAATCAGCCCCAGCATTTT
many	TRBV7-8	TRBJ1-2	.	CASSPRDIWTYGYTF	TGTGCCAGCAGCCCAAGGGACATTTGGACCTATGGCTACACCTTC
few	TRBV19	TRBJ2-1	TRBD2	CASSTIGTSGGRSF	TGTGCCAGTAGTACAATTGGGACGTCGGGCGGGAGGTCCTTC
few	TRBV12-3/TRBV12-4	TRBJ2-6	.	CASSSGRPSGANVLTF	TGTGCCAGCAGTTCGGGACGGCCCTCTGGGGCCAACGTCCTGACTTTC
many	TRBV7-2	TRBJ2-5	TRBD2	CASSLDGRTQETQYF	TGTGCCAGCAGCTTAGACGGGAGGACCCAAGAGACCCAGTACTTC
few	TRBV6-2/TRBV6-3	TRBJ2-1	.	CASSTGLAPEQFF	TGTGCCAGCAGTACGGGATTAGCACCGGAGCAGTTCTTC
few	TRBV7-2	TRBJ2-1	TRBD1	CASSLGQGYEQFF	TGTGCCAGCAGCTTGGGACAGGGGTATGAGCAGTTCTTC
few	TRBV24-1	TRBJ2-5	.	CATSDTNDQETQYF	TGTGCCACCAGTGATACTAATGACCAAGAGACCCAGTACTTC
.	TRBV6-2/TRBV6-3	TRBJ2-1	TRBD2	CASPPLAGGLIYNEQFF	TGTGCCAGCCCCCCACTAGCGGGAGGCCTCATCTACAATGAGCAGTTCTTC
.	TRBV5-1	TRBJ1-4	.	CASSLEVRGRWEKLFF	TGCGCCAGCAGCTTGGAGGTTCGGGGACGGTGGGAAAAACTGTTTTTT
.	TRBV18	TRBJ2-7	TRBD1	CASSPRVSGTGGVYEQYF	TGTGCCAGCTCACCACGGGTATCCGGGACAGGGGGCGTCTACGAGCAGTACTTC
.	TRBV4-1	TRBJ1-2	.	CASSQDLPVANYGYTF	TGTGCCAGCAGCCAAGACCTCCCGGTAGCTAACTATGGCTACACCTTC
.	TRBV5-1	TRBJ2-1	TRBD2	CASSSGLAGVEYNEQFF	TGCGCCAGCAGCTCGGGACTAGCGGGAGTTGAATACAATGAGCAGTTCTTC
.	TRBV6-2/TRBV6-3	TRBJ1-4	.	CASTLGLNEKLFF	TGTGCCAGCACCTTGGGCTTAAATGAAAAACTGTTTTTT
.	TRBV7-8	TRBJ2-6	.	CASSSLPSGANVLTF	TGTGCCAGCAGCTCCCTTCCGTCTGGGGCCAACGTCCTGACTTTC
.	TRBV28	TRBJ1-5	TRBD1	CASRNSYNLNPGGQGDRRDQPQHF	TGTGCCAGCAGAAATTCTTACAACCTTAACCCGGGAGGGCAGGGGGACAGAAGGGATCAGCCCCAGCATTTT
.	TRBV28	TRBJ2-7	.	CASSFLGGADSYEQYF	TGTGCCAGCAGTTTTCTCGGGGGAGCTGATTCCTACGAGCAGTACTTC
.	TRBV7-6	TRBJ2-2	TRBD2	CASSLAKGLAVNTGELFF	TGTGCCAGCAGCTTAGCAAAGGGACTAGCGGTGAACACCGGGGAGCTGTTTTTT
many	TRBV7-2	TRBJ2-3	TRBD2	CASSPLSGRAADTQYF	TGTGCCAGCAGCCCCCTTAGCGGGAGGGCCGCCGATACGCAGTATTTT
.	TRBV29-1	TRBJ2-3	TRBD1	CSVRTGGTDTQYF	TGCAGCGTGCGCACAGGGGGCACAGATACGCAGTATTTT
many	TRBV7-2	TRBJ2-1	TRBD2	CASSFRQAGMRDEQFF	TGTGCCAGCAGCTTTCGTCAAGCGGGAATGCGCGATGAGCAGTTCTTC
.	TRBV4-3	TRBJ2-7	TRBD2	CASSPKAGSDYEQYF	TGCGCCAGCAGCCCTAAAGCGGGAAGCGACTACGAGCAGTACTTC
.	TRBV5-4	TRBJ1-2	.	CASSLAGSYGYTF	TGTGCCAGCAGCTTGGCAGGCAGCTATGGCTACACCTTC
.	TRBV6-2/TRBV6-3	TRBJ2-7	TRBD1	CASSDRDYEQYF	TGTGCCAGCAGTGACAGGGACTACGAGCAGTACTTC
.	TRBV7-9	TRBJ2-7	.	CASSFSGYYEQYF	TGTGCCAGCAGCTTTTCCGGGTACTACGAGCAGTACTTC
many	TRBV7-2	TRBJ2-1	TRBD1	CASSLEQGWINEQFF	TGTGCCAGCAGCTTAGAACAGGGGTGGATCAATGAGCAGTTCTTC
once	TRBV9	TRBJ1-2	.	CASSVAPGQYGYTF	TGTGCCAGCAGCGTAGCTCCAGGACAATATGGCTACACCTTC
.	TRBV20-1	TRBJ1-1	.	CSARRGASEAFF	TGCAGTGCTAGACGGGGGGCCTCTGAAGCTTTCTTT
.	TRBV28	TRBJ1-5	.	CASSLVAGNQPQHF	TGTGCCAGCAGTTTGGTTGCGGGGAATCAGCCCCAGCATTTT
.	TRBV11-2	TRBJ1-1	.	CASSFGARAFF	TGTGCCAGCAGCTTCGGGGCGAGAGCTTTCTTT